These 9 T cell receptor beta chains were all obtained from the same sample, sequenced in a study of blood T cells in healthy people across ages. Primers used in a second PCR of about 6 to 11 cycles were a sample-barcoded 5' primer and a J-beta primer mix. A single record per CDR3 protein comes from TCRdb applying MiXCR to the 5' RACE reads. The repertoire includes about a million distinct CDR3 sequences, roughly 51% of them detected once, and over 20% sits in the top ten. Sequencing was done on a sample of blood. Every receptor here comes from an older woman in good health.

CDR3 nucleotide sequence: TGTGCCAGCGCCGGGGGACTAGCACGGTATGAGCAGTACTTC. It codes for CASAGGLARYEQYF. The chain links TRBV2 to TRBJ2-5; TRBD2 matches 9 bases. Germline CDR1 SNHLY, CDR2 FYNNEI. V shed 8 bases and J 11 bases; nucleotides not matched to a gene: 15. The CDR3 extends over 14 amino acids.

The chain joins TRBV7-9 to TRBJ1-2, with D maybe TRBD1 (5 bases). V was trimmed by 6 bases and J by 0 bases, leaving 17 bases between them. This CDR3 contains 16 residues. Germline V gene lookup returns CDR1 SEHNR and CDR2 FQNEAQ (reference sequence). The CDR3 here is CASSLGTAVANYGYTF. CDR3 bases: TGTGCCAGCAGTCTAGGGACGGCCGTAGCTAACTATGGCTACACCTTC.

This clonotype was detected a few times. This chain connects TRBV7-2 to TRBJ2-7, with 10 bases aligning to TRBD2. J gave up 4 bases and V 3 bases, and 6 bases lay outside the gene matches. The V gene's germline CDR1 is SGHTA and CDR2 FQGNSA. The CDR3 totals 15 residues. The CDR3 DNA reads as TGTGCCAGCAGCTTCTTAGCGGGAGGTTGGTACGAGCAGTACTTC. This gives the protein CASSFLAGGWYEQYF.

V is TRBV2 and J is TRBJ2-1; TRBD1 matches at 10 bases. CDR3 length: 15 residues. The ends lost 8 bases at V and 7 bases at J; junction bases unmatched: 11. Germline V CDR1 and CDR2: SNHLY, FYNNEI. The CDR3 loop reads CASRGVRTGGNEQFF. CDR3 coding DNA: TGTGCCAGCCGTGGCGTAAGGACAGGGGGTAATGAGCAGTTCTTC. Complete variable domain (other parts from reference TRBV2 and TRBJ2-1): EPEVTQTPSHQVTQMGQEVILRCVPISNHLYFYWYRQILGQKVEFLVSFYNNEISEKSEIFDDQFSVERPDGSNFTLKIRSTKLEDSAMYFCASRGVRTGGNEQFFGPGTRLTVL.

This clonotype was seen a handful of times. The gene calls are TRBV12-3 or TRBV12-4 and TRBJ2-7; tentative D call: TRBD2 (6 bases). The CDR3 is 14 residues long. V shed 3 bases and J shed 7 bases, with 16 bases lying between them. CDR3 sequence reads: CASSLVLAGSEQYF. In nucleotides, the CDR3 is TGTGCCAGCAGTTTGGTACTGGCGGGATCAGAGCAGTACTTC.

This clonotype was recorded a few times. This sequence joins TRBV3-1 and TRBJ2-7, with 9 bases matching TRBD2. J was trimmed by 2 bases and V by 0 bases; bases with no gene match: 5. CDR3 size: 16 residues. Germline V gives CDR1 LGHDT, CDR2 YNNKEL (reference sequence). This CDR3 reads CASSQEVTSGTYEQYF. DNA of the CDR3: TGTGCCAGCAGCCAAGAAGTGACTAGCGGAACCTACGAGCAGTACTTC.

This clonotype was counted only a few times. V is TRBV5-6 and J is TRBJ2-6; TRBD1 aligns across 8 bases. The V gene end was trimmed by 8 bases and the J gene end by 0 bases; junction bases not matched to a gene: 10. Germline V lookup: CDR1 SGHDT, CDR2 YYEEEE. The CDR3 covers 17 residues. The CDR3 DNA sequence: TGTGCCAGAGCTCCGGGACAGGAGAACTCTGGGGCCAACGTCCTGACTTTC. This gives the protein CARAPGQENSGANVLTF.

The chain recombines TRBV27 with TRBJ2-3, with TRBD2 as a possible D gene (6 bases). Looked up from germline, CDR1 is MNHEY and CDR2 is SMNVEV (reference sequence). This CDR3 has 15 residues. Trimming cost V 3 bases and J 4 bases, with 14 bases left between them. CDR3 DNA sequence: TGTGCCAGCAGTTTGGGGAGGTTACTCTCAGATACGCAGTATTTT. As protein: CASSLGRLLSDTQYF.

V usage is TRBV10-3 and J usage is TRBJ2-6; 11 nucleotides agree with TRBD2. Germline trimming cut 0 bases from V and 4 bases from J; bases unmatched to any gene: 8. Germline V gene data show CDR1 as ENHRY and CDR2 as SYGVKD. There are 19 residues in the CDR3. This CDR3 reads CAISESGLAGGSGANVLTF. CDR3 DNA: TGTGCCATCAGTGAGTCGGGCCTAGCGGGAGGATCAGGGGCCAACGTCCTGACTTTC.